The 29 T cell receptor beta chains below come from one sample, sequenced in a study of T cell clonality in common variable immunodeficiency. The method was immunoSEQ multiplex PCR; TCRdb's version includes in-frame clones alone and lacks a portion of them. The sample is made up of 50,000 to 60,000 clones, none counted only once. The sample taken for sequencing was peripheral blood mononuclear cells. Receptors were obtained from a person aged 18 to 75 in good health.

There are a few counts of this clone. The CDR3 end lies 3 residues beyond the end of the read and is filled in from the germline J gene. The J gene is TRBJ1-5, the V gene TRBV5-6; perhaps TRBD1 as D (6 bases). Trimming left V 2 bases short and J 7 bases short, with 13 bases between. This CDR3 has 14 residues. Looked up from germline, CDR1 is SGHDT and CDR2 is YYEEEE. The CDR3 bases that were read are TGTGCCAGCAGCTTCGGAGGTACAGGGCAGCCC. Its protein product is CASSFGGTGQP. The entire CDR3 protein is CASSFGGTGQPQHF.

At least ten counts were recorded for this clone. The read finishes 3 residues shy of the CDR3 end, and the germline J gene is used to complete it. This chain links TRBV20-1 with TRBJ1-1, with D possibly TRBD1 on 5 matching bases. The CDR3 has 12 amino acids. Deletions cut 1 base from V and 7 bases from J, with 10 bases between. Germline CDR1 DFQATT, CDR2 SNEGSKA (reference sequence). The DNA read from the CDR3 is TGCAGTGCTAGAGGAGACAGTATTGAA. Amino acid sequence: CSARGDSIE. The full CDR3 protein is CSARGDSIEAFF.

At least ten counts were recorded for this clone. The covered CDR3 bases are TGTGCCTGGCGGATAGCGGGGGCCTACGAG. Its protein product is CAWRIAGAYE. The CDR3, in full, reads CAWRIAGAYEQYF. The chain carries TRBV30 and TRBJ2-7, with 9 positions matching TRBD2. The read terminates 3 residues ahead of where the CDR3 ends, so the germline J gene completes it. With V trimmed by 5 bases and J by 2 bases, 4 bases remained unmatched. This CDR3 spans 13 amino acids. Germline V gene sequence: CDR1 GTSNPN, CDR2 SVGIG (reference sequence). Full variable domain (remainder filled in from reference TRBV30 and TRBJ2-7): SQTIHQWPATLVQPVGSPLSLECTVEGTSNPNLYWYRQAAGRGLQLLFYSVGIGQISSEVPQNLSASRPQDRQFILSSKKLLLSDSGFYLCAWRIAGAYEQYFGPGTRLTVT.

This clone was seen a few times. The read falls 3 residues short of the CDR3 end, and the missing part is taken from the germline J gene. The J gene is TRBJ1-2, the V gene TRBV6-4; D not resolved. There are 16 residues in the CDR3. Germline V gene data show CDR1 as MRHNA and CDR2 as SNTAGT. V lost 1 base and J lost 2, with 14 bases in between. The sequenced CDR3 bases are TGTGCCAGCAGTGACTACTCGACAAATTCGAACTATGGC. Translation gives CASSDYSTNSNYG. The full CDR3 protein reads CASSDYSTNSNYGYTF.

This clone has at least ten counts. The read comes to an end 3 residues before the CDR3 does, leaving the germline J gene to fill in the end. This chain uses TRBV19 with TRBJ2-1; 11 bases fit TRBD2. This CDR3 region has 15 residues. V trimming: 9 bases; J trimming: 7 bases; junction bases outside the gene matches: 11. Per germline, CDR1 LNHDA and CDR2 SQIVND (reference sequence). CDR3 DNA (partial): TGTGCCAGCAAGACTCCGGGACTAGCGGTAAATGAG. Residues: CASKTPGLAVNE. The full CDR3 sequence reads CASKTPGLAVNEQFF.

In its sample, this clone was seen many times. The CDR3 end falls 3 residues outside the read, so it is completed with the germline J gene. The chain combines TRBV5-1 with TRBJ1-1; no clear D gene. The CDR3 consists of 14 residues. Germline loops: CDR1 SGHRS, CDR2 YFSETQ. The DNA read from the CDR3 is TGCGCCAGCAGCTTGGACACGGGTACGAGTCAA. Translated, it gives CASSLDTGTSQ. The whole CDR3 reads CASSLDTGTSQAFF.

This clone was seen many times. The missing CDR3 end, 3 residues past where the read stops, is filled in from the germline J gene. J is TRBJ2-7 and V is TRBV7-8, with 7 bases aligning to TRBD2. The trim removed 0 bases at V and 6 bases at J, leaving 14 bases unmatched. This CDR3 comprises 17 residues. CDR1 is SGHVS, CDR2 FQNEAQ, per germline. CDR3 region: CASSLASGFYASREQYF. The part of the CDR3 DNA that was read is TGTGCCAGCAGCTTAGCTAGCGGGTTTTATGCCTCTCGCGAG.

This clone counts as medium-sized (0.01 to 0.1%). The read terminates 3 residues ahead of where the CDR3 ends, so the germline J gene completes it. The chain uses TRBV20-1 and TRBJ2-1, with 16 bases lining up with TRBD2. The V and J ends lost 1 base and 0 bases, in that order; junction bases with no gene match: 6. The CDR3 has 19 residues. Germline CDR1 DFQATT, CDR2 SNEGSKA (reference sequence). CDR3 DNA, as far as it was read: TGCAGTGCTAGAGGGGTGGGACTAGCGGGAGGGAGCTCCTACAATGAG. Translating gives CSARGVGLAGGSSYNE. From start to end, the CDR3 is CSARGVGLAGGSSYNEQFF.

This clone appeared many times. The sequenced fragment ends 3 residues before the CDR3 boundary, so the rest is inferred from the germline J gene. V usage is TRBV6-4 and J usage is TRBJ2-7; tentatively, D is TRBD2 (6 bases). CDR1 MRHNA and CDR2 SNTAGT come from the germline V gene. The CDR3 runs to 14 residues. With 6 bases removed from V and 1 base from J, the gap between germline ends came to 13 bases. The sequenced part of the CDR3 DNA is TGTGCCAGCAGCGACACCGGGGGTTCCTACGAG. Protein product: CASSDTGGSYE. The entire CDR3 is CASSDTGGSYEQYF.

Comments on this clone: Read data end 3 residues before the CDR3 end; the end is taken from the germline J gene. J is TRBJ2-5 and V is TRBV19; TRBD2 matches at 12 bases. CDR1 is LNHDA, CDR2 SQIVND, per germline (reference sequence). The CDR3 sequence is 16 residues long. The CDR3 region is CASSILLAGGADTQYF. Incomplete CDR3 DNA: TGTGCCAGTAGTATCCTTCTAGCGGGAGGGGCAGATACC.

Many counts were recorded for this clone. From the germline J gene comes the end of the CDR3, since the read stops 3 residues before it. J is TRBJ1-2 and V is TRBV29-1, with TRBD1 identical over 7 bases. Germline-derived CDR1 and CDR2 are SQVTM and ANQGSEA. This CDR3 has 11 amino acids. The V and J ends lost 6 bases and 7 bases, in that order; junction bases with no gene match: 5. CDR3 residues: CSVTGVAGYTF. The sequenced part of the CDR3 DNA is TGCAGCGTAACAGGGGTTGCTGGC.

This clone was detected many times. The CDR3 goes on 3 residues after the read ends, and that part is filled in from the germline J gene. Other nucleotide sequences in the sample specify the same CDR3. The chain is built from TRBV30 and TRBJ1-3; D possibly corresponds to TRBD1 (6 bases). The CDR3 extends over 12 amino acids. V gave up 4 bases and J gave up 4 bases, with 8 bases separating them. The germline V gene encodes CDR1 GTSNPN and CDR2 SVGIG (reference sequence). The sequenced part of the CDR3 DNA is TGTGCCTGGAACAGGGTAGGAAACACC. The encoded protein is CAWNRVGNT. The entire CDR3 protein is CAWNRVGNTIYF.

In this sample, this clone turned up many times. Sequencing ends 3 residues short of the CDR3 end; the germline J gene provides the rest. This chain links TRBV6-2 or TRBV6-3 with TRBJ1-4; unclear D gene. Deletions cut 6 bases from V and 0 bases from J, with 8 bases between. The CDR3 contains 14 residues. CDR1 is MNHEY and CDR2 is SVGEGT in the germline V gene. The DNA read from the CDR3 is TGTGCCAGCAGGAAGCGCGCAACTAATGAAAAA. Translation: CASRKRATNEK. From start to end, the CDR3 is CASRKRATNEKLFF.

This clone was detected many times. The read ends 3 residues early relative to the CDR3; the germline J gene fills the gap. This chain joins TRBV4-2 and TRBJ2-3; 15 positions agree with TRBD2. The CDR3 length is 16 residues. CDR1 is LGHNA and CDR2 is YNFKEQ in the germline V gene. V dropped 5 bases and J dropped 5; count of bases not matched to a gene: 5. This CDR3 reads CASSEGLAGGEDTQYF. The covered CDR3 bases are TGTGCCAGCAGCGAGGGACTAGCGGGAGGTGAAGATACG.

This clone was seen ten or more times. The read gets to within 3 residues of the CDR3 end, and the germline J gene fills in the rest. The chain couples TRBV7-2 to TRBJ2-3; 8 nucleotides agree with TRBD1. The CDR3 is 15 amino acids. The germline V gene has CDR1 SGHTA and CDR2 FQGNSA. The CDR3 reads CASSLVGTGGQPQYF. CDR3 bases read: TGTGCCAGCAGCTTAGTCGGGACAGGAGGGCAGCCG.

In its sample, this clone was seen many times. The read terminates 3 residues ahead of where the CDR3 ends, so the germline J gene completes it. The V gene is TRBV6-2 or TRBV6-3, the J gene TRBJ2-7, with D possibly being TRBD2 (6 bases). V was trimmed by 2 bases and J by 2 bases, leaving 19 bases between them. Germline V lookup: CDR1 MNHEY, CDR2 SVGEGT. The CDR3 is made up of 17 amino acids. CDR3 amino acids: CASSYVPPGGLTYEQYF. Partial CDR3 DNA: TGTGCCAGCAGTTACGTCCCCCCTGGAGGGCTGACCTACGAG.

This clone has a count of ten or more. The CDR3 goes on 3 residues after the read ends, and that part is filled in from the germline J gene. At the DNA level, this CDR3 is encoded by other sequences in the same sample as well. The V and J genes are TRBV6-1 and TRBJ1-1, with 9 bases aligning to TRBD1. The CDR3 covers 15 residues. Trimming took 3 bases from V and 5 from J; bases not matched to a gene: 7. Germline-derived CDR1 and CDR2 are MNHNS and SASEGT. The CDR3 loop is CASSEGGQGWTEAFF. The DNA read from the CDR3 is TGTGCCAGCAGTGAGGGGGGACAGGGCTGGACTGAA.

Points on this clone: The read falls 3 residues short of the CDR3 end, and the missing part is taken from the germline J gene. The chain has TRBV5-8 and TRBJ2-5; TRBD2 matches 12 bases. The CDR3 contains 15 residues. Germline CDR1 reads SGHTS; CDR2 reads YDEGEE. With 4 bases clipped from V and 5 bases from J, the junction kept 6 bases outside the gene matches. CDR3 DNA, as far as it was read: TGTGCCAGCAGCCCTAGCGGGGGGGCCGGGGAGACC. Translation: CASSPSGGAGET. The complete CDR3 protein is CASSPSGGAGETQYF.

As regards this clone: The read terminates 3 residues ahead of where the CDR3 ends, so the germline J gene completes it. The same CDR3 also results from other DNA sequences found in this sample. The J gene is TRBJ1-3, the V gene TRBV7-9; tentatively, D is TRBD1 (6 bases). This CDR3 region has 15 residues. V lost 4 bases and J lost 8, with 18 bases in between. Looked up from germline, CDR1 is SEHNR and CDR2 is FQNEAQ (reference sequence). The CDR3 bases that were read are TGTGCCAGCAGCTCGCCGGGACACCTCCTGGACACC. This sequence encodes CASSSPGHLLDT. The entire CDR3 is CASSSPGHLLDTIYF.

Of note for this clone: Read data end 3 residues before the CDR3 end; the end is taken from the germline J gene. V usage is TRBV7-2 and J usage is TRBJ1-1; D unresolved. Germline V gene sequence: CDR1 SGHTA, CDR2 FQGNSA. The CDR3 sequence is 15 residues long. The CDR3 protein is CASSLYLNRVPEAFF. Incomplete CDR3 DNA: TGTGCCAGCAGCTTATACTTGAATAGGGTCCCCGAA.

A few counts support this clone. Read sequence stops 3 residues before the CDR3 end, and the germline J gene provides the missing end. V gene TRBV6-1 combines with J gene TRBJ1-2; 8 bases are a match to TRBD1. J was trimmed by 4 bases and V by 1 base; bases with no gene match: 5. The germline CDR1 and CDR2 sequences are MNHNS and SASEGT. This CDR3 spans 15 amino acids. The part of the CDR3 DNA that was read is TGTGCCAGCAGTGAAGGGCAGGGGGCTAGCTATGGC. Amino acid sequence: CASSEGQGASYG. The complete CDR3 reads CASSEGQGASYGYTF.

The table lists this clone with many counts. The read comes to an end 3 residues before the CDR3 does, leaving the germline J gene to fill in the end. J is TRBJ2-3 and V is TRBV18; the D gene is possibly TRBD1 (5 bases). In germline, CDR1 is KGHSH, CDR2 LQKENI. The CDR3 length is 14 residues. The CDR3 DNA, read in part, is TGTGCCAGCTCACCAGGGGCAGGCCGAGAGACG. Protein: CASSPGAGRET. In full, the CDR3 is CASSPGAGRETQYF.

This clone was recorded many times. The sequence runs out 3 residues before the end of the CDR3; the remainder is reconstructed from the germline J gene. The genes are TRBV19 and TRBJ2-5; 9 nucleotides align to TRBD2. V was pared by 1 base and J by 4 bases, with 7 bases of the junction left unmatched. Per germline, CDR1 LNHDA and CDR2 SQIVND (reference sequence). This CDR3 spans 16 amino acids. The CDR3: CASSIAAGGPSETQYF. The part of the CDR3 DNA that was read is TGTGCCAGTAGTATAGCGGCGGGAGGGCCGTCAGAGACC.

As regards this clone: The read falls 3 residues short of the CDR3 end, and the missing part is taken from the germline J gene. V is TRBV19 and J is TRBJ1-2, with D perhaps matching TRBD1 (5 bases). Germline CDR1 LNHDA, CDR2 SQIVND (reference sequence). CDR3 length equals 17 residues. The sequenced part of the CDR3 DNA is TGTGCCAGTAGTATGCATCCGGGACTAGCGGGGAACTACGAC. Translating gives CASSMHPGLAGNYD. The entire CDR3 protein reads CASSMHPGLAGNYDYTF.

In this sample, this clone turned up a few times. Incomplete CDR3 DNA: TGTGCCAGCAGCTTATTACAGGGGATCAACACTGAA. It yields the protein CASSLLQGINTE. The full CDR3 protein reads CASSLLQGINTEAFF. The J gene is TRBJ1-1, the V gene TRBV11-1; 7 bases fit TRBD1. The CDR3 is cut off 3 residues early in the read; its end comes from the germline J gene. The germline gives CDR1 SGHAT, CDR2 FQDESV (reference sequence). This CDR3 contains 15 residues. The V segment lost 2 bases and the J segment 2 bases; nucleotides outside the gene matches: 5.

This clone was observed at least ten times. CDR3 DNA (partial): TGTGCCAGCAGCTCTCCGGACAGGGGGCACACCGGGGAG. Residues: CASSSPDRGHTGE. In full, the CDR3 reads CASSSPDRGHTGELFF. The J gene is TRBJ2-2, the V gene TRBV7-6; TRBD1 matches 11 bases. The CDR3 extends 3 residues past the end of the read, so its final part is completed from the germline J gene. Germline V gives CDR1 SGHVS, CDR2 FNYEAQ. Trimming took 4 bases from V and 3 from J; bases not matched to a gene: 4. This CDR3 contains 16 residues. Full variable domain (missing parts from reference TRBV7-6 and TRBJ2-2): GAGVSQSPRYKVTKRGQDVALRCDPISGHVSLYWYRQALGQGPEFLTYFNYEAQQDKSGLPNDRFSAERPEGSISTLTIQRTEQRDSAMYRCASSSPDRGHTGELFFGEGSRLTVL.

Ten or more counts support this clone. An end of the junction does not agree with germline; a read error may underlie this. The read falls 3 residues short of the CDR3 end, and the missing part is taken from the germline J gene. The chain combines TRBV4-2 with TRBJ1-4, with a weak D call TRBD1 (6 bases). This CDR3 region has 15 residues. Germline V gives CDR1 LGHNA, CDR2 YNFKEQ. CDR3 sequence reads: CASSQGTGSNEKLFF. CDR3 DNA, as far as it was read: TGCGCCAGCAGCCAAGGTACAGGGTCAAATGAAAAA.

This clone was detected ten times or more. The read halts 3 residues ahead of the CDR3 end, with the missing end drawn from the germline J gene. V and J are TRBV20-1 and TRBJ1-5, with TRBD1 matching 9 bases. The junction had 6 bases not matched to a gene; V was cut back by 5 bases and J by 4 bases. This CDR3 has 14 residues. The germline CDR1 and CDR2 sequences are DFQATT and SNEGSKA (reference sequence). The covered CDR3 bases are TGCAGTGCTCGGACCGGGACAGGGAATCAGCCC. Amino acids: CSARTGTGNQP. The full CDR3 protein reads CSARTGTGNQPQHF.

This clone was counted between two and nine times. Read data end 3 residues before the CDR3 end; the end is taken from the germline J gene. The rearrangement joins TRBV7-3 to TRBJ1-2; D unclear. The CDR3 sequence is 13 residues long. Per the germline V gene, CDR1 is SGHTA and CDR2 is FQGTGA. CDR3 bases read: TGTGCCAGCAGCTTCAGCGGATACAATGAC. Its translation: CASSFSGYND. Given in full, the CDR3 is CASSFSGYNDYTF.